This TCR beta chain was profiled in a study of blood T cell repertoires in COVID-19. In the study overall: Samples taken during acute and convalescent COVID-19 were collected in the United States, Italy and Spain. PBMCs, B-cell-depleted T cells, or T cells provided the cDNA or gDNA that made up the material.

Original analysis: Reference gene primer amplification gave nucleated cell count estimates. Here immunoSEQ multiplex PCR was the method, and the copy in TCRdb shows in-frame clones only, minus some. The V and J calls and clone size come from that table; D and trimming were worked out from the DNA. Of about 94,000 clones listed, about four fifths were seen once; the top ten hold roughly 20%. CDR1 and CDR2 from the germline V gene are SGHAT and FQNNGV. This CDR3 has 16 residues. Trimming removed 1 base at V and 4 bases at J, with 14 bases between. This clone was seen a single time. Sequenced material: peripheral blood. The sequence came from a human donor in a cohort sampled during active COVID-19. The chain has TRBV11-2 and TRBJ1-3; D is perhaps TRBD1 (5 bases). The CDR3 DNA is TGTGCCAGCAGCTTAGTGGGGCCGCCGTCCGGAAACACCATATATTTT. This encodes CASSLVGPPSGNTIYF.